This T cell receptor beta chain was captured in a study of blood T cells in healthy people across ages. For the second PCR, which ran for roughly 7 to 11 cycles, a sample-barcoded 5' primer and a J-beta primer mix were used. From the 5' RACE reads, TCRdb called clonotypes with MiXCR, one entry per CDR3 protein. The sample comprises 780,000 or so distinct CDR3 sequences, roughly 56% of which are singletons, and roughly 25% rests with the top ten. In its sample, this clonotype was seen a few times. This TCR was sampled from a middle-aged man in good health. The sequencing sample was made of blood.

CDR3 nucleotide sequence: TGCAGCGTTGTAGTGGACAACTACGAGCAGTACTTC. Its translation: CSVVVDNYEQYF. This rearrangement joins TRBV29-1 to TRBJ2-7, with D perhaps TRBD1 (5 bases). Germline V lookup: CDR1 SQVTM, CDR2 ANQGSEA. This CDR3 is 12 amino acids long. Trimming shortened V by 4 bases and J by 3 bases, and 10 bases separated the two germline ends.